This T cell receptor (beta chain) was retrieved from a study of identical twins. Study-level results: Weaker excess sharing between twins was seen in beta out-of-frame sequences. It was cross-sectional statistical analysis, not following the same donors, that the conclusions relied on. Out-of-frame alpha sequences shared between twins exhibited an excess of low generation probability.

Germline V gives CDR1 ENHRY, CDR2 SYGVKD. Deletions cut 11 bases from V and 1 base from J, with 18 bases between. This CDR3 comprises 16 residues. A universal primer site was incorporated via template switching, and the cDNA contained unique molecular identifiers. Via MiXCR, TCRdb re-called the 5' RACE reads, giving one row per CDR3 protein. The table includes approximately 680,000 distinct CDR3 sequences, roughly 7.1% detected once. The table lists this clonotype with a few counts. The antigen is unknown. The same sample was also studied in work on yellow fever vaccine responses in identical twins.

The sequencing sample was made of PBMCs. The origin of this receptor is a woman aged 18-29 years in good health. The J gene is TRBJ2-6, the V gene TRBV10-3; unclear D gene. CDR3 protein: CAANNFALSGANVLTF. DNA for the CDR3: TGTGCCGCGAACAATTTCGCGTTGTCTGGGGCCAACGTCCTGACTTTC.